The clone carrying this TCR beta chain was detected once. No antigen is known for it. The entry originates in a study of identical twins. Study-level results: Cord blood beta clonotypes that were abundant carried fewer insertions, and memory repertoires showed no such trend. Out-of-frame alpha sequences common to twins exhibited a surplus of low generation probability.

Template switching created a universal primer site, and the cDNA included unique molecular identifiers. Each CDR3 protein is one row after TCRdb ran MiXCR on the 5' RACE reads. The data hold 420,000 or so distinct CDR3 sequences, with about 18% observed a single time. Looked up from germline, CDR1 is SGHDT and CDR2 is YYEEEE. V dropped 0 bases and J dropped 1 base, with 6 bases sitting between them. The CDR3 consists of 14 residues. Sample: naive T cells sorted from blood. This clonotype was obtained from a man aged 45-65 years in good health. The rearrangement links TRBV5-6 to TRBJ2-3; D gene unclear. The CDR3: CASSLEHGTDTQYF. The CDR3 bases are TGTGCCAGCAGCTTGGAGCACGGCACAGATACGCAGTATTTT.